This T cell receptor (beta chain) was observed in a study of graft-versus-host responses after intestinal transplantation. Whole-study context: Multivisceral, liver-intestinal, or isolated intestinal transplants were performed in recipients. Uniformly, recipients were administered anti-thymocyte globulin induction with subsequent tacrolimus and steroids for approximately three years. Study results and limitations: Circulating GvH clones peaking coincided with falling HvG clones soon after transplant. Graft-donor T cell macrochimerism in patients accompanied high graft-versus-host to host-versus-graft clonal ratios in allografts.

This clone was observed a handful of times. Its cognate antigen is unknown. V was shortened by 5 bases and J by 2 bases, with 7 bases between the two germline ends. Germline lookup yields CDR1 MNHEY and CDR2 SMNVEV (reference sequence). CDR3 length equals 13 residues. Only in-frame clones appear in the TCRdb table, and some are missing; sequencing was by immunoSEQ multiplex PCR. The sample consists of tens of thousands of clones, over 90% of them appearing once. The chain has TRBV27 and TRBJ2-1; the D is unclear. This TCR was recovered from a human donor who was the organ donor for an intestinal transplant. Sequenced material: unstimulated CD4+ T cells sorted from spleen or lymph node cells, taken before transplant. The CDR3 sequence is CASSGIPYNEQFF. CDR3 in DNA: TGTGCCAGCAGTGGCATTCCCTACAATGAGCAGTTCTTC.